The 26 T cell receptor beta chains listed next were all sequenced from one sample in a study of T-cell reconstitution after alpha-beta-depleted transplantation in children. Preparation of the TCRbeta library involved a method that used unique molecular identifiers. TCRdb fed the PCR reads into MiXCR, producing one record per CDR3 protein. The data contain fewer than 1 million distinct CDR3 sequences, 15% to 20% of them singletons. The sequencing used PBMCs, mostly from graft donor cells, collected 360 days after TCRalphabeta/CD19-depleted stem cell transplant. These receptors were obtained from a male patient between 5 and 17 years old who had a stem cell transplant for acute lymphoblastic leukemia, so the T cells may come from the graft donor.

This clonotype was observed a few times. J is TRBJ2-6 and V is TRBV11-1; 9 nucleotides line up with TRBD1. The germline V gene encodes CDR1 SGHAT and CDR2 FQDESV (reference sequence). This CDR3 contains 18 residues. After removal of 3 bases from V and 3 bases from J, the junction contained 9 bases not matched to a gene. The CDR3 DNA follows: TGTGCCAGCAGCTTTCGAAGGGACAGGGACGATGGGGCCAACGTCCTGACTTTC. It encodes CASSFRRDRDDGANVLTF.

This chain's CDR3 is CASSPPGLNTGELFF. CDR3 in DNA: TGCGCCAGCAGCCCCCCAGGGTTGAACACCGGGGAGCTGTTTTTT. The chain has TRBV5-1 and TRBJ2-2, with D perhaps matching TRBD1 (5 bases). The germline V and J ends were trimmed by 4 bases and 1 base, with 11 bases remaining between them. Germline CDR1 is SGHRS and CDR2 is YFSETQ. The CDR3 is 15 amino acids.

The chain links TRBV20-1 to TRBJ2-7, with D unclear. Between the trimmed V and J ends, which lost 1 base and 0 bases, there was a span of 7 bases. This CDR3 has 13 amino acids. Germline CDR1 and CDR2: DFQATT and SNEGSKA (reference sequence). CDR3 nucleotides: TGCAGTGCTAGAGGGATTCCCTCCTACGAGCAGTACTTC. It is translated as CSARGIPSYEQYF.

The V gene is TRBV7-3, the J gene TRBJ2-1, with 11 bases fitting TRBD1. The J segment lost 7 bases and the V segment lost 1 base, leaving 6 bases of the junction unmatched. The germline V gene encodes CDR1 SGHTA and CDR2 FQGTGA. This CDR3 has 16 amino acids. CDR3 sequence (DNA): TGTGCCAGCAGCTTAAATTCTGGACAGGGGGCGAATGAGCAGTTCTTC. Amino acids: CASSLNSGQGANEQFF.

The chain has TRBV4-1 and TRBJ1-1, with D possibly being TRBD1 (5 bases). The germline CDR1 and CDR2 sequences are MGHRA and YSYEKL. V lost 3 bases, J lost 7 bases, and 15 bases lay in between. There are 14 residues in the CDR3. CDR3 nucleotide sequence: TGCGCCAGCAGCCATCAATTCCGGGACGGTGAAGCTTTCTTT. Protein: CASSHQFRDGEAFF.

J is TRBJ2-3 and V is TRBV5-1; D is perhaps TRBD2 (5 bases). This CDR3 region has 13 residues. CDR1 is SGHRS, CDR2 YFSETQ, per germline. The ends were cut back, 3 bases at V and 7 bases at J, with 12 bases in the middle. CDR3 coding DNA: TGCGCCAGCAGCTGGGGTCCGGGGAATACGCAGTATTTT. Protein sequence: CASSWGPGNTQYF.

V is TRBV11-2 and J is TRBJ2-3; D is unclear. The CDR3 runs to 15 residues. In germline, CDR1 is SGHAT, CDR2 FQNNGV. Between the trimmed V and J ends, which lost 10 bases and 4 bases, there was a span of 21 bases. The CDR3 DNA is TGTGCCACCAGTACGGAGTACCGGGCGGCAGATACGCAGTATTTT. This sequence encodes CATSTEYRAADTQYF.

A few counts support this clonotype. The V gene is TRBV7-9, the J gene TRBJ2-7; D might be TRBD1 (5 bases). This CDR3 spans 15 amino acids. Per the germline V gene, CDR1 is SEHNR and CDR2 is FQNEAQ (reference sequence). The V gene lost 0 bases and the J gene lost 5 bases, with 14 bases spanning the gap. CDR3: CASSLAIAGRNEQYF. The DNA for the CDR3 is TGTGCCAGCAGCTTAGCGATTGCAGGGCGGAACGAGCAGTACTTC.

There are a few counts of this clonotype. This sequence joins TRBV6-1 and TRBJ2-7, with TRBD2 identical over 9 bases. The V gene's germline CDR1 is MNHNS and CDR2 SASEGT. The V and J ends lost 5 bases and 2 bases, in that order; junction bases with no gene match: 19. CDR3 length: 19 amino acids. The CDR3 region is CASSPWGSGRPFSAYEQYF. CDR3 DNA: TGTGCCAGCAGTCCCTGGGGCAGCGGGAGGCCATTCTCTGCCTACGAGCAGTACTTC.

The chain links TRBV4-1 to TRBJ2-7; possibly TRBD1 for D (6 bases). V lost 0 bases and J lost 5, with 23 bases in between. The germline V gene encodes CDR1 MGHRA and CDR2 YSYEKL. CDR3 length: 18 residues. The CDR3: CASSQDTTGTSIWDEQYF. CDR3 coding DNA: TGCGCCAGCAGCCAAGACACAACAGGGACCTCCATCTGGGACGAGCAGTACTTC.

The chain has TRBV7-9 and TRBJ2-2; D is undetermined. V lost 2 bases and J 3 bases, leaving 7 bases between the germline ends. CDR1 is SEHNR and CDR2 is FQNEAQ in the germline V gene (reference sequence). This CDR3 is 14 amino acids long. In nucleotides, the CDR3 is TGTGCCAGCAGCTTATGGCTCCACACCGGGGAGCTGTTTTTT. This sequence encodes CASSLWLHTGELFF.

The chain links TRBV25-1 to TRBJ2-1, with 9 nucleotides matching TRBD2. This CDR3 is 13 amino acids long. V trimming: 7 bases; J trimming: 6 bases; junction bases outside the gene matches: 4. The germline gives CDR1 MGHDK, CDR2 SYGVNS. The CDR3 is CASKLAGINEQFF. The CDR3, as DNA: TGTGCCAGCAAGCTAGCGGGAATCAATGAGCAGTTCTTC. The full variable domain, with the rest looked up from reference TRBV25-1 and TRBJ2-1, is EADIYQTPRYLVIGTGKKITLECSQTMGHDKMYWYQQDPGMELHLIHYSYGVNSTEKGDLSSESTVSRIRTEHFPLTLESARPSHTSQYLCASKLAGINEQFFGPGTRLTVL.

This clonotype was counted at least ten times. The CDR3 reads CSARARSPNTGELFF. The DNA for the CDR3 is TGCAGTGCTAGAGCCCGGTCGCCGAACACCGGGGAGCTGTTTTTT. This rearrangement joins TRBV20-1 to TRBJ2-2; D remains unclear. This CDR3 contains 15 residues. CDR1 DFQATT and CDR2 SNEGSKA come from the germline V gene (reference sequence). The germline V and J ends were trimmed by 1 base and 0 bases, with 9 bases remaining between them.

The table lists this clonotype with a few counts. This chain joins TRBV4-2 and TRBJ2-4, with D possibly matching TRBD1 (5 bases). Germline loops: CDR1 LGHNA, CDR2 YNFKEQ. The CDR3 consists of 17 residues. With 0 bases removed from V and 6 bases from J, the gap between germline ends came to 18 bases. The CDR3 sequence is CASSQDPSTRGGNIQYF. For the CDR3, the DNA is TGTGCCAGCAGCCAAGATCCCTCTACAAGGGGTGGAAACATTCAGTACTTC.

In its sample, this clonotype was seen a few times. The rearrangement links TRBV12-3 or TRBV12-4 to TRBJ2-1; 9 bases line up with TRBD2. After removal of 6 bases from V and 8 bases from J, the junction contained 17 bases not matched to a gene. The CDR3 contains 17 residues. Written as DNA, the CDR3 is TGTGCCAGCAGCCACTTGGGGTCCGCGGGAGGGGGCTATGAGCAGTTCTTC. This codes for CASSHLGSAGGGYEQFF.

This clonotype appeared many times. The chain joins TRBV15 to TRBJ2-3; D not resolved. There are 12 residues in the CDR3. V lost 1 base and J 4 bases, leaving 3 bases between the germline ends. CDR1 is LNHNV and CDR2 is YYDKDF in the germline V gene (reference sequence). Here the CDR3 reads CATSRGPDTQYF. The CDR3 nucleotides read TGTGCCACCAGCAGAGGCCCAGATACGCAGTATTTT. Complete variable domain (other parts from reference TRBV15 and TRBJ2-3): DAMVIQNPRYQVTQFGKPVTLSCSQTLNHNVMYWYQQKSSQAPKLLFHYYDKDFNNEADTPDNFQSRRPNTSFCFLDIRSPGLGDTAMYLCATSRGPDTQYFGPGTRLTVL.

This clonotype was detected only a few times. The J gene is TRBJ1-2, the V gene TRBV4-2; D unclear. Germline V gives CDR1 LGHNA, CDR2 YNFKEQ. The germline V and J ends were trimmed by 0 bases and 7 bases, with 12 bases remaining between them. The CDR3 spans 14 residues. CDR3 loop: CASSQDRPAIGYTF. CDR3 DNA: TGTGCCAGCAGCCAAGATCGCCCAGCCATTGGCTACACCTTC.

The table lists this clonotype with a few counts. The chain employs TRBV4-1 and TRBJ2-7; the match to TRBD2 covers 8 bases. Germline V gene data show CDR1 as MGHRA and CDR2 as YSYEKL. V gave up 1 base and J gave up 2 bases; unmatched junction bases: 7. The length of the CDR3 is 16 residues. This chain's CDR3 is CASSQVLREGPYEQYF. CDR3 in DNA: TGCGCCAGCAGCCAAGTGTTACGGGAGGGCCCCTACGAGCAGTACTTC.

This chain uses TRBV4-1 with TRBJ2-5; D unclear. Deletions cut 8 bases from V and 0 bases from J, with 10 bases between. The CDR3 has 13 amino acids. Germline CDR1 and CDR2: MGHRA and YSYEKL. In DNA, the CDR3 is TGCGCCAGCCGAGACGGGTACCAAGAGACCCAGTACTTC. Translated: CASRDGYQETQYF.

The chain uses TRBV12-3 or TRBV12-4 and TRBJ1-1; tentatively, D is TRBD1 (5 bases). Trimming stripped 3 bases from V and 4 bases from J, with 15 bases between. The CDR3 is 15 residues long. DNA of the CDR3: TGTGCCAGCAGTTTCGGGCAGGTCGGGGGCACTGAAGCTTTCTTT. This codes for CASSFGQVGGTEAFF.

This clonotype was observed a few times. The chain has TRBV27 and TRBJ2-3; 9 nucleotides agree with TRBD2. Germline lookup yields CDR1 MNHEY and CDR2 SMNVEV (reference sequence). The CDR3 has 16 amino acids. V lost 4 bases, J lost 4 bases, and 9 bases stayed unmatched. This CDR3 reads CASSSLVAGAADTQYF. The DNA for the CDR3 is TGTGCCAGCAGTTCCCTAGTAGCGGGAGCGGCAGATACGCAGTATTTT.

This clonotype showed up just a few times. The CDR3 DNA reads TGTGCCAGCAGCCGTCAGGTGGCCGCGACCCAGTACTTC. Translating gives CASSRQVAATQYF. This rearrangement joins TRBV7-9 to TRBJ2-5; D uncertain. V was clipped by 5 bases and J by 7 bases, with 14 bases between them. The CDR3 totals 13 residues. From germline, CDR1 is SEHNR and CDR2 FQNEAQ (reference sequence).

The chain combines TRBV7-8 with TRBJ2-6, with 7 positions matching TRBD1. The CDR3 sequence is 20 residues long. The germline V gene has CDR1 SGHVS and CDR2 FQNEAQ. The ends lost 5 bases at V and 0 bases at J; junction bases unmatched: 16. The CDR3 spells CASSLDRDYLSPSGANVLTF. Written as DNA, the CDR3 is TGTGCCAGCAGCCTAGACAGGGATTACCTTTCGCCCTCTGGGGCCAACGTCCTGACTTTC.

The chain carries TRBV12-3 or TRBV12-4 and TRBJ2-1; 7 bases line up with TRBD2. The CDR3 length is 16 residues. V shed 2 bases and J 4 bases; nucleotides not matched to a gene: 8. As DNA, the CDR3 is TGTGCCAGCAGTTTACGGGGGAGGGCCGGGTACAATGAGCAGTTCTTC. It encodes CASSLRGRAGYNEQFF.

This clonotype was detected only a few times. This chain connects TRBV12-3 or TRBV12-4 to TRBJ2-1; a possible D gene is TRBD1 (7 bases). This CDR3 has 14 residues. Trimming shortened V by 1 base and J by 7 bases, and 11 bases separated the two germline ends. This CDR3 is CASSLETGRNEQFF. The CDR3 nucleotides read TGTGCCAGCAGTTTAGAGACAGGGAGGAATGAGCAGTTCTTC.

This clonotype was found a few times. The chain recombines TRBV7-3 with TRBJ1-5, with D possibly being TRBD1 (5 bases). The CDR3 runs 15 residues. Trimming took 1 base from V and 3 from J, leaving 10 bases between them. Germline lookup yields CDR1 SGHTA and CDR2 FQGTGA. The CDR3 DNA is TGTGCCAGCAGCTTAAACCCAGGGTTCAATCAGCCCCAGCATTTT. This sequence encodes CASSLNPGFNQPQHF. The complete variable domain, with remaining parts taken from reference TRBV7-3 and TRBJ1-5, reads GAGVSQTPSNKVTEKGKYVELRCDPISGHTALYWYRQSLGQGPEFLIYFQGTGAADDSGLPNDRFFAVRPEGSVSTLKIQRTERGDSAVYLCASSLNPGFNQPQHFGDGTRLSIL.